This entry features one TCR beta chain sequence. The antigen remains unidentified. The sample belongs to a study of T cells after yellow fever vaccination. Whole-study findings and limits: Just a small share of clonotypes turned up in the CD4 compartment as well as the CD8 compartment. Contamination by abundant bulk-population clonotypes could be present in FACS-sorted repertoires.

Template switching with 5'RACE generated the TCR cDNA and added a universal primer site and UMIs. TCRdb re-analysed the 5' RACE reads in MiXCR, keeping a single row per CDR3 protein. This sample yields just under 600,000 distinct CDR3 sequences, of which 13% are seen a single time; about an eighth belongs to the top ten. V lost 6 bases and J lost 2, with 12 bases in between. This CDR3 is 14 amino acids long. CDR1 and CDR2 from the germline V gene are MNHEY and SMNVEV (reference sequence). The clonotype was recovered from a young man who received the YFV17D yellow fever vaccine. The sequences come from PBMCs, collected on the day of the yellow fever booster vaccination. The chain has TRBV27 and TRBJ2-3; D gene uncertain. This CDR3 is CASSITSTTDTQYF. The CDR3 nucleotides are TGTGCCAGCAGCATCACATCCACCACAGATACGCAGTATTTT.